A single sample is the source of the 14 T cell receptor delta chains below, sequenced in a study of gamma-delta T cells after stem cell transplantation listed by TCRdb under 2016. Library preparation was by RT-PCR. Sequencer: Illumina MiSeq. Clones were re-identified by TCRdb from the public reads with CATT, and rows with the same DNA were merged. Here the sample has some 2,500 delta-chain clones; 1.6% occur a single time. Under 45% of the sample is in the top ten clones. The sequencing sample was made of gamma-delta T cells. These receptors all come from a human donor. It is not recorded whose cells these are; they may come from a transplant donor.

As regards this clone: Just one base apart from a much larger clone, this may be a read error. The chain employs TRDV2 and TRDJ1; 8 bases are a match to TRDD3. Germline values: CDR1 GEAIGNYY, CDR2 EKD. The CDR3 consists of 17 residues. The CDR3 DNA follows: TGTGCCCGTGACACCGTACTGGGGGCCTCATACACCGATAAACTCATCTTT. Protein product: CARDTVLGASYTDKLIF.

This clone has only a few counts. A read error may account for a junction end that differs from germline. The rearrangement joins TRDV2 to TRDJ1; 9 positions agree with TRDD3. Germline loops: CDR1 GEAIGNYY, CDR2 EKD. The CDR3 loop spans 15 amino acids. The CDR3 here is CAFEGMGGYTDKLIF. The CDR3 DNA is TGTGCCTTTGAGGGGATGGGGGGATACACCGACAAACTCATCTTT.

This clone has a handful of counts. The protein TCRdb gives is from a much larger clone and does not agree with this DNA's translation at residue 3, likely a read error; the protein shown here comes from the DNA. The chain links TRDV2 to TRDJ1; D unclear. The CDR3 extends over 13 amino acids. Germline V gene sequence: CDR1 GEAIGNYY, CDR2 EKD. As DNA, the CDR3 is TGTGCCTATGACACCGAAGACCACGATAAACTCATCTTT. Translating gives CAYDTEDHDKLIF.

In the case of this clone: TCRdb shows a much larger clone's protein in place of this DNA's translation, and the two differ at residue 3, likely through a read error; the protein shown is translated from the DNA. The chain carries TRDV2 and TRDJ1, with TRDD3 matching over 8 bases. CDR1 is GEAIGNYY and CDR2 is EKD in the germline V gene. CDR3 length equals 15 residues. The DNA of the CDR3 is TGTGCCCGTGACGAGGTGGGGGATCGGACCGATAAACTCATCTTT. It codes for CARDEVGDRTDKLIF.

To note about this clone: A far larger clone is one base from this, pointing to a likely read error. The same CDR3 is also encoded by other DNA sequences in this sample. The CDR3: CACDTVLGNDKLIF. The CDR3 nucleotides read TGTGCCTGTGACACCGTACTGGGCAACGATAAACTCATCTTC. This sequence joins TRDV2 and TRDJ1; TRDD3 might be the D (6 bases). The CDR3 is 14 residues long. Germline CDR1 is GEAIGNYY and CDR2 is EKD.

This clone is labeled as large. This chain connects TRDV2 to TRDJ1; weak D call: TRDD2 (5 bases). Germline CDR1 and CDR2: GEAIGNYY and EKD. The CDR3 is 19 amino acids. V was pared by 0 bases and J by 0 bases, with 22 bases between. Here the CDR3 DNA reads TGTGCCTGTGACACCGTTCGTTACCCTACTTTGGAGTACACCGATAAACTCATCTTT. This encodes CACDTVRYPTLEYTDKLIF.

This clone was counted a few times. A read error may explain this, as a much larger clone is one base away. Other DNA sequences in the sample encode the same CDR3. The chain uses TRDV2 and TRDJ1; 7 bases align to TRDD3. The CDR3 loop spans 14 amino acids. Germline assignment: CDR1 GEAIGNYY and CDR2 EKD. The CDR3 reads CACDTLGGSDKLIF. The CDR3 nucleotides read TGTGCCTGCGACACCCTGGGGGGGAGCGATAAACTCATCTTT.

With regard to this clone: This may stem from a read error, because a much larger clone lies one nucleotide away. The sample carries other DNA sequences with the same CDR3. The genes are TRDV2 and TRDJ1; 7 nucleotides line up with TRDD3. Looked up from germline, CDR1 is GEAIGNYY and CDR2 is EKD. The CDR3 sequence is 17 residues long. CDR3 in DNA: TGTGCCTGCGACACCATCCCGGGGGATCGGTCCACCGATAAACTCATCTTT. Translating gives CACDTIPGDRSTDKLIF.

On this clone: This sequence may be a read error, since a much larger clone differs from it by one base. The chain joins TRDV2 to TRDJ3, with TRDD3 matching over 9 bases. This CDR3 spans 20 amino acids. Germline V gives CDR1 GEAIGNYY, CDR2 EKD. The CDR3 nucleotides read TGTGCCTGTGACACCGTAGTCCCGGGGGATACTTTCTGGGACACCCGACAGGTGTTTTTC. Amino acid sequence: CACDTVVPGDTFWDTRQVFF.

For this clone: The protein recorded in TCRdb matches a much larger clone and deviates from this DNA's translation at residue 14, suggesting a read error; the protein here is obtained by translating the DNA. The rearrangement links TRDV2 to TRDJ1, with 10 bases fitting TRDD3. Germline-derived CDR1 and CDR2 are GEAIGNYY and EKD. The CDR3 is 16 amino acids. The CDR3 here is CACDDLLGDATDKPIF. As DNA, the CDR3 is TGTGCCTGTGACGACCTACTGGGGGATGCCACCGATAAACCCATCTTT.

Turning to this clone: At residue 11, the TCRdb amino acid sequence and the translated nucleotide sequence differ, so the protein here is the DNA translation. The chain is built from TRDV2 and TRDJ1; the match to TRDD3 covers 8 bases. CDR1 GEAIGNYY and CDR2 EKD come from the germline V gene. V lost 0 bases to trimming and J lost 2 bases; unmatched junction nucleotides: 25. This CDR3 comprises 22 residues. CDR3 protein: CACDTVSQAESTGGPGTDKLIF. CDR3 nucleotide sequence: TGTGCCTGTGACACCGTATCGCAGGCTGAAAGTACTGGGGGGCCAGGGACCGATAAACTCATCTTT.

Within the sample, this clone is medium-sized. Other DNA sequences in this specimen translate into the identical CDR3. J is TRDJ1 and V is TRDV2; 13 bases are shared with TRDD3. Germline CDR1 GEAIGNYY, CDR2 EKD. The CDR3 covers 20 residues. With 1 base clipped from V and 2 bases from J, the junction kept 15 bases outside the gene matches. DNA for the CDR3: TGTGCCTGTGACACTGTGCGTACTGGGGGATACGCAGTTTCAACCGATAAACTCATCTTT. Protein product: CACDTVRTGGYAVSTDKLIF.

There are a few counts of this clone. The genes are TRDV2 and TRDJ3, with 8 bases that match TRDD3. Germline CDR1 and CDR2: GEAIGNYY and EKD. The CDR3 is 18 residues long. J was trimmed by 0 bases and V by 0 bases; bases with no gene match: 3. CDR3: CACDTVLGGSWDTRQMFF. The CDR3 DNA reads as TGTGCCTGTGACACCGTACTGGGGGGCTCCTGGGACACCCGACAGATGTTTTTC.

There are a few counts of this clone. This may come from a read error, since a much larger clone is one base off. This same CDR3 is encoded by further DNA sequences in the sample. The V gene is TRDV2, the J gene TRDJ1; 9 bases fit TRDD3. CDR3 size: 16 residues. The V gene's germline CDR1 is GEAIGNYY and CDR2 EKD. For the CDR3, the DNA is TGTGCCTGTGACCCCCTCTGGGGGATCTACACCGACAAACTCATCTTT. Amino acid sequence: CACDPLWGIYTDKLIF.